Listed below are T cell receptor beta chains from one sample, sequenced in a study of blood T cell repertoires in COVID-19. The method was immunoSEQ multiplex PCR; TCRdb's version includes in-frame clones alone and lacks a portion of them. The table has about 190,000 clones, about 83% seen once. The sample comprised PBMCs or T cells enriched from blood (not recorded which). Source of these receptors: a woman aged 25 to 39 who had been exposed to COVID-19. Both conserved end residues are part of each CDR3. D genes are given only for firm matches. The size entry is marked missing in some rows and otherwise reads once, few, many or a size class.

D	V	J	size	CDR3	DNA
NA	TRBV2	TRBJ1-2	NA	CASLREGKYYGYTF	TGTGCCAGCCTAAGGGAGGGCAAGTACTATGGCTACACCTTC
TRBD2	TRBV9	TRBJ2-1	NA	CASNAGGLIDEQFF	TGTGCCAGCAATGCGGGGGGGCTGATTGATGAGCAGTTCTTC
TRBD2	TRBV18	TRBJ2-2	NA	CASSHSGANTGELFF	TGTGCCAGCTCCCATAGCGGGGCGAACACCGGGGAGCTGTTTTTT
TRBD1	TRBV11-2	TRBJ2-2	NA	CASSWTGWTGELFF	TGTGCCAGCAGCTGGACAGGGTGGACCGGGGAGCTGTTTTTT
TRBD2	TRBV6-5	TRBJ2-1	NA	CASSQGLVSHNEQFF	TGTGCCAGCAGCCAGGGACTAGTTTCTCACAATGAGCAGTTCTTC
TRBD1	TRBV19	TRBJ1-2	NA	CASSRPTDRVGGYTF	TGTGCCAGTAGTCGTCCAACCGACAGGGTCGGGGGCTACACCTTC
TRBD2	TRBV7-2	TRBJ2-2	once	CASSLTGLAGGYTGELFF	TGTGCCAGCAGCCTGACGGGACTAGCGGGGGGGTATACCGGGGAGCTGTTTTTT
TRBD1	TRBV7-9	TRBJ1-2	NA	CASSLSGTDPYGYTF	TGTGCCAGCAGCCTATCCGGGACAGACCCCTATGGCTACACCTTC
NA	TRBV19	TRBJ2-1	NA	CASSKGDRLVGEQFF	TGTGCCAGTAGTAAGGGGGACCGACTGGTGGGTGAGCAGTTCTTC
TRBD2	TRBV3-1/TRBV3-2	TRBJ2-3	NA	CASSQTSGEGDTQYF	TGTGCCAGCAGTCAGACTAGCGGGGAGGGAGATACGCAGTATTTT
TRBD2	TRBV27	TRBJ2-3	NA	CASSLTSGGNVYNTDTQYF	TGTGCCAGCAGTTTAACTAGCGGGGGGAATGTATATAACACAGATACGCAGTATTTT
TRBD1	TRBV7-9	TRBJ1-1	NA	CASSTTGGNTEAFF	TGTGCCAGCAGCACTACAGGGGGCAACACTGAAGCTTTCTTT
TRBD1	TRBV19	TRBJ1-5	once	CASSPHRDRGNQPQHF	TGTGCCAGTAGCCCCCACCGGGACAGGGGCAATCAGCCCCAGCATTTT
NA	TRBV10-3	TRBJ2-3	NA	CATAGASSTDTQYF	TGTGCCACCGCGGGTGCCTCTAGCACAGATACGCAGTATTTT
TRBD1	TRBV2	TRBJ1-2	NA	CASTVLDRGPKGYTF	TGTGCCAGCACGGTGCTAGACAGGGGCCCCAAGGGCTACACCTTC
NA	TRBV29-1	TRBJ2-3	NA	CSGQIAELGDTQYF	TGCAGCGGGCAGATAGCGGAATTGGGAGATACGCAGTATTTT
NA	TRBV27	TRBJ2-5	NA	CASSLVGAKETQYF	TGTGCCAGCAGTTTAGTGGGGGCCAAAGAGACCCAGTACTTC
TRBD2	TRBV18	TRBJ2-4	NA	CASSPPPGGKNIQYF	TGTGCCAGCTCACCACCTCCGGGGGGCAAAAACATTCAGTACTTC
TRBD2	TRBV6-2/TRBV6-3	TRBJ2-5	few	CASSLLAKGETQYF	TGTGCCAGCAGTCTACTAGCGAAGGGAGAGACCCAGTACTTC
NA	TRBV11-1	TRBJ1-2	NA	CASSASNYGYTF	TGTGCCAGCAGCGCTAGTAACTATGGCTACACCTTC
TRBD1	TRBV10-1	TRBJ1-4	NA	CARHITGVGDEKLFF	TGCGCCAGACATATTACAGGGGTCGGGGATGAAAAACTGTTTTTT
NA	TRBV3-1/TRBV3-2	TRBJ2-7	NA	CASSQVGGGNYEQYF	TGTGCCAGCAGCCAAGTCGGTGGGGGCAACTACGAGCAGTACTTC
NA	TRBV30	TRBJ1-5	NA	CAWSGSNNQPQHF	TGTGCCTGGAGTGGATCTAACAATCAGCCCCAGCATTTT
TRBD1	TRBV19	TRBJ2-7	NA	CASSRQGSPYEQYF	TGTGCCAGTAGTAGACAGGGGAGCCCCTACGAGCAGTACTTC
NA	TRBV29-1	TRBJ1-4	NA	CSVAALGGEKLFF	TGCAGCGTTGCGGCCCTGGGGGGTGAAAAACTGTTTTTT
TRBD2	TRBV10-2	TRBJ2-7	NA	CASSGLAGVLYEQYF	TGCGCCAGCAGTGGACTAGCGGGGGTCCTCTACGAGCAGTACTTC
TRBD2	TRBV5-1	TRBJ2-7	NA	CASSSAGGTYEQYF	TGCGCCAGCAGCTCCGCGGGGGGCACCTACGAGCAGTACTTC
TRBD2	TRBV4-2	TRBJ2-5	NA	CASSLRLAGGEETQYF	TGTGCCAGCAGCCTACGACTAGCGGGGGGGGAAGAGACCCAGTACTTC
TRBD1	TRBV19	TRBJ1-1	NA	CASSLEQGLWNTEAFF	TGTGCCAGTAGTCTCGAACAGGGGCTCTGGAACACTGAAGCTTTCTTT
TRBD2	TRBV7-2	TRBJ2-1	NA	CASSSPLAGGLYNEQFF	TGTGCCAGCAGCTCACCACTAGCGGGGGGGCTGTACAATGAGCAGTTCTTC
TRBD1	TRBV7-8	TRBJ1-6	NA	CASTSGQGGTNSPLHF	TGTGCCAGCACCTCAGGACAGGGCGGAACTAATTCACCCCTCCACTTT
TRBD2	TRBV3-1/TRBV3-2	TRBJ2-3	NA	CASSQSRTSWTDTQYF	TGTGCCAGCAGCCAATCACGGACTAGCTGGACAGATACGCAGTATTTT
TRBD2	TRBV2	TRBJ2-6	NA	CATVAGAASGANVLTF	TGTGCCACTGTAGCGGGGGCCGCCTCTGGGGCCAACGTCCTGACTTTC
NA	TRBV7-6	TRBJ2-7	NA	CASSLVPGALREQYF	TGTGCCAGCAGCTTAGTTCCAGGGGCCCTACGGGAGCAGTACTTC
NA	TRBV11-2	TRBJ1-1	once	CASSLVGLNTEAFF	TGTGCCAGCAGCTTAGTGGGGCTGAACACTGAAGCTTTCTTT